The T cell receptor beta chain under discussion was sequenced for a study of blood T cell repertoires in COVID-19. In the study overall: From the United States, Italy and Spain came samples of acute and convalescent COVID-19.

Patients of the Seattle cohort, enrolled during active infection, were followed longitudinally. Using immunoSEQ multiplex PCR, the repertoire was profiled, and TCRdb retains in-frame clones only, with some absent. The sample holds about 280,000 clones, roughly 91% seen once. J lost 1 base, V lost 7 bases, and 5 bases had no gene match. In germline, CDR1 is SQVTM, CDR2 ANQGSEA. This CDR3 contains 13 residues. Material: peripheral blood. The J gene is TRBJ1-1, the V gene TRBV29-1; TRBD1 matches at 8 bases. The TCR originated in a woman in her thirties with COVID-19, enrolled during active disease. The CDR3 is CSAQTGENTEAFF. In DNA, the CDR3 is TGCAGCGCACAGACAGGGGAGAACACTGAAGCTTTCTTT. Complete variable domain (other parts from reference TRBV29-1 and TRBJ1-1): SAVISQKPSRDICQRGTSLTIQCQVDSQVTMMFWYRQQPGQSLTLIATANQGSEATYESGFVIDKFPISRPNLTFSTLTVSNMSPEDSSIYLCSAQTGENTEAFFGQGTRLTVV.